This TCR beta chain is from a study of blood T cells in healthy people across ages. Germline lookup yields CDR1 SGHTA and CDR2 FQGNSA. The length of the CDR3 is 15 residues. Germline trimming cut 5 bases from V and 7 bases from J; bases unmatched to any gene: 10. A second 7 to 11 cycle PCR used barcoded and J-beta primers. TCRdb re-analysed the 5' RACE reads in MiXCR, keeping a single row per CDR3 protein. The table shows under 950,000 distinct CDR3 sequences, with 22% occurring only once. Isolation recovered at least 6.5 million PBMCs from every sample. This TCR derives from a man aged 65-85 years in good health. Sequencing input: blood. J is TRBJ2-1 and V is TRBV7-2; TRBD1 matches 8 bases. Here the CDR3 DNA reads TGTGCCAGCAGCCCCTACAGGGGGAACTCGAATGAGCAGTTCTTC. It encodes CASSPYRGNSNEQFF. Full variable domain (outside the CDR3, taken from reference TRBV7-2 and TRBJ2-1): GAGVSQSPSNKVTEKGKDVELRCDPISGHTALYWYRQSLGQGLEFLIYFQGNSAPDKSGLPSDRFSAERTGGSVSTLTIQRTQQEDSAVYLCASSPYRGNSNEQFFGPGTRLTVL.